A selection of T cell receptor beta chains follows, all from one sample in a study of regulatory T cells in long-lasting Graves disease. TCRdb recomputed calls from the multiplex PCR reads with MiXCR, one row per CDR3 protein. The sample yields under 450,000 distinct CDR3 sequences, under 20% seen once. These data also featured in a second study, about T cells in Graves' hyperthyroidism and ophthalmopathy.

Here the sequenced sample was peripheral blood mononuclear cells (PBMCs), taken at new diagnosis, from a patient treated with antithyroid drugs. These receptors all come from a woman between 18 and 29 years old with Graves disease. The CDR3 runs from the conserved cysteine through the conserved F or W. D genes are given only for firm matches. Clone size, where shown, is once, few, many, or a class for clones that have expanded.

len	v_gene	j_gene	d_gene	abundance	CDR3aa	CDR3nt
13	TRBV6-1	TRBJ1-2	.	many	CASTLTSNYGYTF	TGTGCCAGCACCCTTACGTCCAACTATGGCTACACCTTC
15	TRBV18	TRBJ1-3	.	.	CASSPRVSSGNTIYF	TGTGCCAGCTCACCAAGGGTGAGCTCTGGAAACACCATATATTTT
14	TRBV2	TRBJ2-1	TRBD2	many	CASSLGGRVGEQFF	TGTGCCAGCAGTCTCGGCGGGAGGGTCGGTGAGCAGTTCTTC
16	TRBV10-3	TRBJ2-3	TRBD2	many	CAISGRLAGGTDTQYF	TGTGCCATCAGTGGAAGACTAGCGGGAGGCACAGATACGCAGTATTTT
15	TRBV20-1	TRBJ2-1	TRBD2	once	CSATQLAGSYNEQFF	TGCAGTGCCACCCAACTAGCGGGGAGTTACAATGAGCAGTTCTTC
14	TRBV12-3/TRBV12-4	TRBJ2-5	.	many	CASSHTNENYAVDF	TGTGCCAGCAGTCATACCAACGAAAACTATGCCGTCGACTTC
15	TRBV14	TRBJ2-7	.	.	CASSRTRDTSYEQYF	TGTGCCAGCAGCCGGACCCGGGACACTTCCTACGAGCAGTACTTC
16	TRBV2	TRBJ1-1	.	many	CASSVRQIGVNTEAFF	TGTGCCAGCAGTGTCCGGCAGATAGGGGTGAACACTGAAGCTTTCTTT
15	TRBV7-2	TRBJ2-5	TRBD2	many	CASSLRLAVQETQYF	TGTGCCAGCAGCTTACGGCTAGCGGTTCAAGAGACCCAGTACTTC
12	TRBV29-1	TRBJ2-2	.	.	CSVEEITGELFF	TGCAGCGTTGAGGAAATAACCGGGGAGCTGTTTTTT
14	TRBV11-3	TRBJ2-1	TRBD2	many	CASSLRGSGNEQFF	TGTGCCAGCAGCTTGCGGGGGTCTGGAAATGAGCAGTTCTTC
14	TRBV20-1	TRBJ2-1	TRBD2	many	CSARPSGRKDEQFF	TGCAGTGCGCGACCCAGCGGGAGGAAGGATGAGCAGTTCTTC
17	TRBV11-2	TRBJ2-6	.	many	CASSALPGAPGANVLTF	TGTGCCAGCAGCGCGCTACCGGGGGCGCCTGGGGCCAACGTCCTGACTTTC
14	TRBV4-1	TRBJ1-1	.	few	CASSQARLGTEAFF	TGCGCCAGCAGCCAAGCCCGGTTGGGCACTGAAGCTTTCTTT
18	TRBV11-2	TRBJ2-1	TRBD2	.	CASSLVPGGLAGTGEQFF	TGTGCCAGCAGCTTAGTCCCCGGGGGACTAGCGGGTACAGGGGAGCAGTTCTTC
15	TRBV28	TRBJ2-3	.	many	CATRLIRVPTDTQYF	TGTGCCACCCGCCTCATTCGCGTTCCTACAGATACGCAGTATTTT
13	TRBV4-1	TRBJ1-1	.	many	CASSHHAATEAFF	TGCGCCAGCAGCCATCATGCGGCTACTGAAGCTTTCTTT
16	TRBV20-1	TRBJ1-5	.	.	CSARGGGPFENQPQHF	TGCAGTGCCCGTGGGGGAGGGCCTTTCGAAAATCAGCCCCAGCATTTT
14	TRBV28	TRBJ2-1	.	many	CASSLKFEDNEQFF	TGTGCCAGCAGTTTGAAGTTCGAGGACAATGAGCAGTTCTTC
16	TRBV20-1	TRBJ2-1	TRBD2	many	CSARGRTSGSLYEQFF	TGCAGTGCTAGAGGACGGACTAGCGGGAGTCTATATGAGCAGTTCTTC
15	TRBV11-2	TRBJ1-2	.	.	CASSLWGDRLYGYTF	TGTGCCAGCAGCTTATGGGGCGACAGGCTTTATGGCTACACCTTC
15	TRBV2	TRBJ2-5	TRBD2	many	CASNRRTSGQETQYF	TGTGCCAGCAACCGCCGGACTAGCGGACAAGAGACCCAGTACTTC
12	TRBV28	TRBJ2-1	.	many	CASSPGLREQFF	TGTGCCAGCAGTCCCGGACTTCGTGAGCAGTTCTTC
16	TRBV20-1	TRBJ2-7	.	.	CSVKWASKGDFSEQYF	TGCAGTGTCAAGTGGGCGTCTAAGGGGGATTTCTCCGAGCAGTACTTC
15	TRBV3-1	TRBJ2-1	.	many	CASSQDSQSYNEQFF	TGTGCCAGCAGCCAAGATTCCCAGTCCTACAATGAGCAGTTCTTC
15	TRBV5-1	TRBJ2-1	TRBD2	many	CASSSSGGNYNEQFF	TGCGCCAGCAGCTCTAGCGGGGGGAACTACAATGAGCAGTTCTTC
12	TRBV6-1	TRBJ1-1	TRBD1	many	CASRQGSTEAFF	TGTGCCAGCAGACAGGGGTCCACTGAAGCTTTCTTT
14	TRBV19	TRBJ1-2	TRBD1	few	CASNNRDSNYGYTF	TGTGCCAGTAACAACCGGGACAGTAACTATGGCTACACCTTC
14	TRBV7-9	TRBJ1-4	.	many	CASSLRQEGEKLFF	TGTGCCAGCAGCCTTAGACAGGAAGGGGAAAAACTGTTTTTT
14	TRBV20-1	TRBJ1-2	.	many	CSARGGGAGYGYTF	TGCAGTGCTAGAGGGGGGGGCGCGGGCTATGGCTACACCTTC
16	TRBV28	TRBJ2-7	TRBD1	many	CASRSQSRDRGYEQYF	TGTGCCAGCAGATCCCAAAGCCGGGACAGGGGGTACGAGCAGTACTTC
16	TRBV4-1	TRBJ2-3	.	.	CASSLTGHPSTDTQYF	TGCGCCAGCAGCCTGACGGGCCACCCGAGCACAGATACGCAGTATTTT
17	TRBV5-1	TRBJ2-6	TRBD1	many	CASSGGTGPSGANVLTF	TGCGCCAGCAGCGGCGGGACAGGACCCTCTGGGGCCAACGTCCTGACTTTC
15	TRBV7-7	TRBJ2-1	TRBD1	many	CASSSGTAYYNEQFF	TGTGCTAGCAGTTCCGGGACAGCTTACTACAATGAGCAGTTCTTC
14	TRBV30	TRBJ1-4	TRBD1	few	CAWSVDRAPEKLFF	TGTGCCTGGAGTGTCGACAGGGCTCCTGAAAAACTGTTTTTT
14	TRBV6-2/TRBV6-3	TRBJ2-7	.	many	CASSGTVISYEQYF	TGTGCCAGCAGCGGGACCGTGATCTCCTACGAGCAGTACTTC
22	TRBV30	TRBJ2-3	TRBD2	.	CAWSVRASGGPMRGPKGDTQYF	TGTGCCTGGAGTGTACGGGCTAGCGGGGGCCCCATGCGGGGGCCCAAGGGAGATACGCAGTATTTT
15	TRBV24-1	TRBJ1-4	TRBD1	.	CATSAAQGAREKLFF	TGTGCCACCAGCGCCGCCCAGGGGGCTCGGGAAAAACTGTTTTTT
15	TRBV5-1	TRBJ2-7	TRBD1	many	CASSLDGQGPYEQYF	TGCGCCAGCAGCTTGGATGGACAGGGACCCTACGAGCAGTACTTC
12	TRBV27	TRBJ2-1	.	many	CASTRQDNEQFF	TGTGCCAGCACCAGACAGGACAATGAGCAGTTCTTC
15	TRBV7-3	TRBJ2-5	TRBD2	.	CASSFSGRGEETQYF	TGTGCCAGCAGCTTTAGCGGGAGGGGTGAAGAGACCCAGTACTTC
13	TRBV15	TRBJ2-3	TRBD2	few	CATSTGGTDTQYF	TGTGCCACCAGCACGGGGGGAACAGATACGCAGTATTTT
12	TRBV20-1	TRBJ2-5	.	many	CSARQASETQYF	TGCAGTGCGAGACAGGCGTCAGAGACCCAGTACTTC
14	TRBV5-1	TRBJ2-2	.	.	CASSDLQNTGELFF	TGCGCCAGCAGCGATCTCCAGAACACCGGGGAGCTGTTTTTT
17	TRBV11-2	TRBJ2-7	TRBD2	.	CASSLRTSGREFYEQYF	TGTGCCAGCAGCTTACGGACTAGCGGGAGGGAGTTCTACGAGCAGTACTTC
15	TRBV12-3/TRBV12-4	TRBJ1-2	.	many	CASSQGPNPNYGYTF	TGTGCCAGCAGCCAGGGTCCTAACCCTAACTATGGCTACACCTTC
11	TRBV29-1	TRBJ2-1	.	.	CSVSRANEQFF	TGCAGCGTCTCCAGGGCGAATGAGCAGTTCTTC
13	TRBV2	TRBJ2-7	.	.	CVSTADTRYEQYF	TGTGTCAGCACTGCAGACACTAGATACGAGCAGTACTTC
12	TRBV7-2	TRBJ1-5	.	few	CASSVPAQPQHF	TGTGCCAGCAGCGTTCCCGCACAGCCCCAGCATTTT
15	TRBV7-9	TRBJ1-4	.	.	CASSLLTGLNEKLFF	TGTGCCAGCAGCTTACTGACAGGACTGAATGAAAAACTGTTTTTT
13	TRBV7-6	TRBJ2-5	.	many	CASSLDLEGTQYF	TGTGCCAGCAGCTTGGACCTCGAGGGGACCCAGTACTTC
16	TRBV4-1	TRBJ1-2	.	.	CASSHLDRRGVSGYTF	TGCGCCAGCAGCCACCTCGACCGACGGGGTGTGAGTGGCTACACTTTC
14	TRBV11-2	TRBJ2-3	.	many	CASRETGGPDTQYF	TGTGCCAGCAGAGAGACCGGGGGCCCAGATACGCAGTATTTT
13	TRBV5-1	TRBJ2-3	.	many	CASSLEGADTQYF	TGCGCCAGCAGCTTAGAAGGGGCAGATACGCAGTATTTT
13	TRBV12-3/TRBV12-4	TRBJ2-3	TRBD2	many	CASSLKRDDTQYF	TGTGCCAGCAGTCTCAAGCGGGATGATACGCAGTATTTT